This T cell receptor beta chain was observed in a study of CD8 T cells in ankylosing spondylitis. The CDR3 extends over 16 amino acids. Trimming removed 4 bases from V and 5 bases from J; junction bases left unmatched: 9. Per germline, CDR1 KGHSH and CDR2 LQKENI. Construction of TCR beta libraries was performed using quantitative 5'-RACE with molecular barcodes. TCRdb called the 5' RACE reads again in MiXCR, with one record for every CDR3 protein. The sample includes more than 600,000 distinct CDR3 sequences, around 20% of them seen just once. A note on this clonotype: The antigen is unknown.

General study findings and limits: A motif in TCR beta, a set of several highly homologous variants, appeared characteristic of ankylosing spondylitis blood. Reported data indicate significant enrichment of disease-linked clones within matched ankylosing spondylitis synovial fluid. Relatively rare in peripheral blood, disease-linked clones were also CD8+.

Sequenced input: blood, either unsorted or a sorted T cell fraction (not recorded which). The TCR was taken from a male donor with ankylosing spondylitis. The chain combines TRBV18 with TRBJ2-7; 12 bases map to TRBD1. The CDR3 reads CASSRTLGQGANEQYF. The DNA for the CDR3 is TGTGCCAGCTCACGGACGTTGGGACAGGGGGCTAACGAGCAGTACTTC.